This T cell receptor beta chain was found in a study of CD8 T cells in ankylosing spondylitis. TCRdb recomputed calls from the 5' RACE reads with MiXCR, one row per CDR3 protein. The table shows 200,000 to 250,000 distinct CDR3 sequences, with about 6.7% occurring only once. Study findings and constraints: About 8 highly homologous variants made up a TCR beta motif, and this motif appeared characteristic of ankylosing spondylitis blood.

This CDR3 is 14 amino acids long. Germline assignment: CDR1 SGHKS and CDR2 YYEKEE (reference sequence). V lost 1 base to trimming and J lost 10 bases, with 17 bases between them. This clonotype was observed many times. The antigen remains undetermined. The sequence derives from a male donor with ankylosing spondylitis. The chain combines TRBV5-5 with TRBJ2-5, with D possibly being TRBD1 or TRBD2 (5 bases each). The sample consisted of blood, either unsorted or a sorted T cell fraction (not recorded which). This chain's CDR3 is CASSLWDQKWDQYF. Here the CDR3 DNA reads TGTGCCAGCAGCTTGTGGGACCAGAAGTGGGACCAGTACTTC.